This entry is about one TCR beta chain. The sample originates from a study of blood T cell repertoires in COVID-19. In assigning cohorts, the study relied on participant-reported clinical history. Trimming cost V 5 bases and J 4 bases; bases outside gene matches: 3. The V gene's germline CDR1 is LNHDA and CDR2 SQIVND (reference sequence). The CDR3 is 13 amino acids. Per the original data handling: How many nucleated cells were present was estimated from reference gene primer amplification. Sequencing used immunoSEQ multiplex PCR; TCRdb keeps in-frame clones, though not all of them. V, J and clone size derive from that table, while D and trimming were established from the DNA sequence. The table lists under 450,000 clones, about 88% of them singletons.

Specimen: PBMCs or T cells enriched from blood (not recorded which). J is TRBJ2-3 and V is TRBV19; TRBD2 agrees at 7 bases. The source of this sequence is a woman aged 25 to 39 who had recovered from COVID-19. The CDR3 sequence is CASSPGRADTQYF. The CDR3 region has the DNA TGTGCCAGTAGTCCGGGGAGGGCAGATACGCAGTATTTT.